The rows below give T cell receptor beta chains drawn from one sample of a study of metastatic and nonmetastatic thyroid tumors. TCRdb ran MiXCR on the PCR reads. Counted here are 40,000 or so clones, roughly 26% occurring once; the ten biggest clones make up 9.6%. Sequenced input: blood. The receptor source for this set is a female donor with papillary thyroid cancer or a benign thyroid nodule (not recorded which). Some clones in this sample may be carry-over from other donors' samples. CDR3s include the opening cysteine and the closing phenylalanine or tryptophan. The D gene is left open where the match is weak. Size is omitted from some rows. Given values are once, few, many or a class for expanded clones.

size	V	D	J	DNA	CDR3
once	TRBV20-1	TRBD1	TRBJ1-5	TGCAGTGCCGGTAGCGGGACAGATCAGCCCCAGCATTTT	CSAGSGTDQPQHF
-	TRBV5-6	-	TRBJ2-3	TGTGCCAGCAGCCCGACCATTGCAGATACGCAGTATTTT	CASSPTIADTQYF
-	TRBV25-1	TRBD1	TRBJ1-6	TGTGCCAGCAGTGTAATGATGACAGGGGGCGCTTTAAGTAATTCACCAATCCACTTT	CASSVMMTGGALSNSPIHF
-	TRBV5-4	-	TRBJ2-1	TGTGCCAGCAGCTTGGCCTCGTCTAGACGCGATGAGCAGTTCTTC	CASSLASSRRDEQFF
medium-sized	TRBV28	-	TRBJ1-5	TGTGCCAGCTACACAGGGCGGAATCAGCCCCAGCATTTT	CASYTGRNQPQHF
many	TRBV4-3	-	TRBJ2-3	TGCGCCAGCAGCCAAGATCTTCATCGGGGCGGCACAGATACGCAGTATTTT	CASSQDLHRGGTDTQYF
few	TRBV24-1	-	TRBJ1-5	TGTGCCACCACTGATTCCTGGGGAACTCTTCAGCCCCAGCATTTT	CATTDSWGTLQPQHF
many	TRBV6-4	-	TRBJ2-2	TGTGCCAGCAGTCGCGGAGAGGGTCACACCGGGGAGCTGTTTTTT	CASSRGEGHTGELFF
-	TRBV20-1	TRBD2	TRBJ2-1	TGCAGTGCTCCTCGGGGACTAGCGGGAAACTTTGAGCAGTTCTTC	CSAPRGLAGNFEQFF
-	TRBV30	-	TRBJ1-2	TGTGCCTTAACAGTCAAAAGTGGCTACACCTTC	CALTVKSGYTF
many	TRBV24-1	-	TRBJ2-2	TGTGCCACCAGTGATCGGTCGAAGACAGTGAACACCGGGGAGCTGTTTTTT	CATSDRSKTVNTGELFF
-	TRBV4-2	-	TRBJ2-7	TGTGCCAGCAGCCGGTCGACGGAGGGCTACGAGCAGTACTTC	CASSRSTEGYEQYF
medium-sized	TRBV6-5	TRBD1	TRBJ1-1	TGTGCCAGCAGTTACCGCACAGGGGACACTGAAGCTTTCTTT	CASSYRTGDTEAFF